This entry concerns a single TCR beta chain. V was pared by 3 bases and J by 2 bases, with 13 bases between. Germline V lookup: CDR1 SGHAT, CDR2 FQNNGV. The CDR3 spans 15 residues. This sample was taken from a study of blood T cell repertoires in COVID-19. On the study more broadly: The United States, Italy and Spain supplied acute and convalescent COVID-19 samples.

TCRdb keeps only in-frame clones here, not all; method: immunoSEQ multiplex PCR. The data contain 200,000 or so clones, around 83% of them singletons. Sequencing was carried out using peripheral blood. The sequence derives from a man in his forties or fifties who had recovered from COVID-19. This chain joins TRBV11-2 and TRBJ1-2, with a possible D match to TRBD1 (5 bases). CDR3 nucleotide sequence: TGTGCCAGCAGCTTTAGCAGGGATATAAACTATGGCTACACCTTC. Residues: CASSFSRDINYGYTF.